The 12 T cell receptor beta chains reported below all come from one sample, sequenced in a study of blood T cell repertoires in COVID-19. The repertoire was sequenced with immunoSEQ multiplex PCR; TCRdb's copy has only in-frame clones and lacks some. This sample has about 500,000 clones; 87% occur once, and the top ten carry roughly 0.7%. The source material was PBMCs or T cells enriched from blood (not recorded which). These receptors all stem from a woman aged 18 to 35 who had recovered from COVID-19.

This chain joins TRBV29-1 and TRBJ1-1; D may be TRBD1 (6 bases). The CDR3 covers 14 residues. Trimming took off 5 bases at V and 0 bases at J, with 13 bases between the two ends. Germline values: CDR1 SQVTM, CDR2 ANQGSEA. CDR3 in amino acids: CSVMGALMNTEAFF. In DNA, the CDR3 is TGCAGCGTTATGGGGGCCTTGATGAACACTGAAGCTTTCTTT.

The chain joins TRBV5-1 to TRBJ1-1; the D is unclear. This CDR3 is 14 amino acids long. From germline, CDR1 is SGHRS and CDR2 YFSETQ. Trimming pared 1 base from V and 3 bases from J, leaving 10 bases between. Here the CDR3 reads CASSLYEEDTEAFF. CDR3 coding DNA: TGCGCCAGCAGCTTGTATGAGGAGGACACTGAAGCTTTCTTT.

V usage is TRBV6-4 and J usage is TRBJ2-2; TRBD1 might be the D (7 bases). Germline V lookup: CDR1 MRHNA, CDR2 SNTAGT. The CDR3 is 15 residues long. V was trimmed by 3 bases and J by 5 bases, leaving 13 bases between them. CDR3 in DNA: TGTGCCAGCAGTGAGGATCAGGGGGGAACCGGGGAGCTGTTTTTT. Protein product: CASSEDQGGTGELFF.

The chain employs TRBV19 and TRBJ1-2; TRBD1 aligns across 7 bases. The germline V gene encodes CDR1 LNHDA and CDR2 SQIVND (reference sequence). There are 13 residues in the CDR3. V was clipped by 6 bases and J by 4 bases; unmatched bases: 5. Here the CDR3 reads CASSLDRSYGYTF. In nucleotides, the CDR3 is TGTGCCAGTAGCCTGGACAGGTCCTATGGCTACACCTTC.

CDR3 sequence reads: CSVGGGTNTEAFF. The DNA of the CDR3 is TGCAGCGTTGGCGGGGGGACTAACACTGAAGCTTTCTTT. V is TRBV29-1 and J is TRBJ1-1; maybe TRBD1 (5 bases). The V end lost 4 bases, the J end lost 2 bases, and 11 bases lay between the germline ends. The CDR3 extends over 13 amino acids. Looked up from germline, CDR1 is SQVTM and CDR2 is ANQGSEA.

The V and J genes are TRBV10-1 and TRBJ2-3; no clear D gene. The germline gives CDR1 WNHNN, CDR2 SYGVQD (reference sequence). V lost 2 bases and J lost 14, with 17 bases in between. The CDR3 sequence is 13 residues long. The CDR3 loop reads CASSEALVAERYF. CDR3 DNA: TGCGCCAGCAGTGAGGCTTTGGTGGCGGAGCGGTATTTT.

The V gene is TRBV30, the J gene TRBJ2-7; 8 positions agree with TRBD1. The CDR3 is 15 residues long. CDR1 and CDR2 from the germline V gene are GTSNPN and SVGIG (reference sequence). The junction had 6 bases not matched to a gene; V was cut back by 0 bases and J by 2 bases. The CDR3 here is CAWSVTGGKTYEQYF. The CDR3 nucleotides are TGTGCCTGGAGTGTTACAGGGGGAAAGACCTACGAGCAGTACTTC.

The chain joins TRBV5-6 to TRBJ2-4; the D gene is possibly TRBD2 (5 bases). Trimming took 0 bases from V and 9 from J, leaving 10 bases between them. The CDR3 totals 13 residues. Germline CDR1 reads SGHDT; CDR2 reads YYEEEE. CDR3 region: CASSLARGSIQYF. The CDR3 region has the DNA TGTGCCAGCAGCTTGGCGCGAGGGAGCATTCAGTACTTC.

This sequence joins TRBV27 and TRBJ1-5, with 7 positions matching TRBD1. The germline V gene has CDR1 MNHEY and CDR2 SMNVEV (reference sequence). This CDR3 has 17 residues. With 7 bases clipped from V and 3 bases from J, the junction kept 15 bases outside the gene matches. The CDR3 coding sequence is TGTGCCAGCAACTCCTTAAAGGGGGCAAGGAACAATCAGCCCCAGCATTTT. Its translation: CASNSLKGARNNQPQHF.

CDR3 amino acids: CASSFRTGGDTGELFF. CDR3 nucleotides: TGCGCCAGCAGCTTTAGGACAGGGGGTGACACCGGGGAGCTGTTTTTT. V gene TRBV5-1 combines with J gene TRBJ2-2; 10 bases agree with TRBD1. This CDR3 spans 16 amino acids. The V gene's germline CDR1 is SGHRS and CDR2 YFSETQ. J gave up 3 bases and V 2 bases, and 4 bases lay outside the gene matches.

The chain is built from TRBV6-5 and TRBJ1-1; 7 bases are a match to TRBD1. This CDR3 contains 15 residues. Trimming cost V 6 bases and J 8 bases; bases outside gene matches: 15. CDR1 is MNHEY and CDR2 is SVGAGI in the germline V gene. The CDR3 region is CASRFDRESLTEAFF. CDR3 bases: TGTGCCAGCAGGTTCGACAGGGAGTCACTTACAGAAGCTTTCTTT.

The V call is TRBV9, the J call TRBJ2-1; 10 nucleotides align to TRBD2. This CDR3 has 17 residues. Per germline, CDR1 SGDLS and CDR2 YYNGEE. The V segment lost 0 bases and the J segment 10 bases; nucleotides outside the gene matches: 13. This chain's CDR3 is CASSVGLAGDWDWEQFF. CDR3 sequence (DNA): TGTGCCAGCAGCGTAGGCCTAGCGGGGGACTGGGATTGGGAGCAGTTCTTC. Full variable domain (remainder filled in from reference TRBV9 and TRBJ2-1): DSGVTQTPKHLITATGQRVTLRCSPRSGDLSVYWYQQSLDQGLQFLIQYYNGEERAKGNILERFSAQQFPDLHSELNLSSLELGDSALYFCASSVGLAGDWDWEQFFGPGTRLTVL.